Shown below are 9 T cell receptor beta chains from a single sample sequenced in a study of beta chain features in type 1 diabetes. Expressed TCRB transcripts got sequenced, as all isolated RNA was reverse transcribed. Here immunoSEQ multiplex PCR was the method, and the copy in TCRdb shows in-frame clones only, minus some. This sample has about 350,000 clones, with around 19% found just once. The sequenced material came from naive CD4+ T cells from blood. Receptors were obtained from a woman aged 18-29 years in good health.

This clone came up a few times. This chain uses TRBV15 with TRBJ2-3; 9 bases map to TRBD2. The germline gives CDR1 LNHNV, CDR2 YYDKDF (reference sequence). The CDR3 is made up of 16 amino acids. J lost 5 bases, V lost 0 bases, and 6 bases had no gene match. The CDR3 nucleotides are TGTGCCACCAGCAGAGATCGGGCGGGGGGGCAAGATACGCAGTATTTT. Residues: CATSRDRAGGQDTQYF.

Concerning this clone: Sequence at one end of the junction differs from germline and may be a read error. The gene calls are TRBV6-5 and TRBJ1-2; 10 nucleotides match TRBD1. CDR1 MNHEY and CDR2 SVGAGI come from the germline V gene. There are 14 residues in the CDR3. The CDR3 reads CASSGDRGLYRYTF. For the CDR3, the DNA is TGTGCCAGCAGTGGCGACAGGGGGCTCTATCGCTACACCTTC.

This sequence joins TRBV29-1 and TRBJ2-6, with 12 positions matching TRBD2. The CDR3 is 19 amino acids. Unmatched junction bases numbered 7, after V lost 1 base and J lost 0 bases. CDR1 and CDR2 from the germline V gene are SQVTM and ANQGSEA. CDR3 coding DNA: TGCAGCGTTGAAGGCGGGGGACTAGCGGGCAACTCTGGGGCCAACGTCCTGACTTTC. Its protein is CSVEGGGLAGNSGANVLTF.

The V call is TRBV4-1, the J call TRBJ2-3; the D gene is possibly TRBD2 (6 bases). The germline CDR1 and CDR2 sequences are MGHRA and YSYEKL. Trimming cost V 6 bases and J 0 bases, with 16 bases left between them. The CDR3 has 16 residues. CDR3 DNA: TGCGCCAGCAGGGAGGTCTGGCGGGGCAGCACAGATACGCAGTATTTT. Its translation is CASREVWRGSTDTQYF.

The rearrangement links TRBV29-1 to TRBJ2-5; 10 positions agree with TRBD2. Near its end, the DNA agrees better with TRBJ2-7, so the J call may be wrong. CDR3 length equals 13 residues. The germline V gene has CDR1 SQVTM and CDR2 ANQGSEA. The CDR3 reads CSVGGTSAYEQYF. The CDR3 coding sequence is TGCAGCGTGGGTGGGACTAGCGCCTACGAGCAGTACTTC.

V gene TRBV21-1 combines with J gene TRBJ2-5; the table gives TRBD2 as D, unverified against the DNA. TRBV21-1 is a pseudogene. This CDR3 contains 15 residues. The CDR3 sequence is CASSKGIREWETQYF. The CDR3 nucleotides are TGTGCCAGCAGCAAAGGAATCCGGGAGTGGGAGACCCAGTACTTC.

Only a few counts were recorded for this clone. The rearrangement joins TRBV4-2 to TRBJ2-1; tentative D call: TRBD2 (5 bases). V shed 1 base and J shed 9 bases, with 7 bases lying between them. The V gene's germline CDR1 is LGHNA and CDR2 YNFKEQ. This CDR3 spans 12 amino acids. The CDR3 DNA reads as TGTGCCAGCAGCCAAGCGGGAACTGAGCAGTTCTTC. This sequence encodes CASSQAGTEQFF.

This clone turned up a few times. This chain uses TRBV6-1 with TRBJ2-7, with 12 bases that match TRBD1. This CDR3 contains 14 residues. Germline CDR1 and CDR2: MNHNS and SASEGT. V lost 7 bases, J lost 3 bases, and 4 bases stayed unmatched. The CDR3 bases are TGTGCCAGCAAAGGGACAGGGGGCTTCTACGAGCAGTACTTC. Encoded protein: CASKGTGGFYEQYF.

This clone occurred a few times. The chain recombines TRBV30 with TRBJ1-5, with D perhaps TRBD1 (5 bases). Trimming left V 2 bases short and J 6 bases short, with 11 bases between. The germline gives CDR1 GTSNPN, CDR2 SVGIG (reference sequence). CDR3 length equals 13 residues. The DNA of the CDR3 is TGTGCCTGGAGTAGGAGGGACGTTCAGCCCCAGCATTTT. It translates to CAWSRRDVQPQHF.